These 12 T cell receptor beta chains were sequenced from one sample in a study of Ad26.COV2.S vaccination and SARS-CoV-2 variants. This table comes from immunoSEQ multiplex PCR, and its TCRdb copy is limited to in-frame clones, with some not included. The sample records some 350,000 clones, about 90% being singletons. This material consisted of peripheral blood, taken after recovery from COVID-19. The source is a human donor who had recovered from COVID-19.

V usage is TRBV5-4 and J usage is TRBJ2-7; 9 nucleotides align to TRBD2. Germline V lookup: CDR1 SGHNT, CDR2 YYREEE (reference sequence). The CDR3 covers 14 residues. V dropped 5 bases and J dropped 2; count of bases not matched to a gene: 5. The CDR3 reads CASSLAGAPYEQYF. Written as DNA, the CDR3 is TGTGCCAGCAGTTTAGCGGGGGCGCCCTACGAGCAGTACTTC.

V and J are TRBV5-1 and TRBJ2-5; D not certain. Per germline, CDR1 SGHRS and CDR2 YFSETQ. V lost 4 bases to trimming and J lost 0 bases, with 7 bases between them. There are 13 residues in the CDR3. The CDR3 region is CASSDGYQETQYF. The CDR3 DNA follows: TGCGCCAGCAGCGACGGGTACCAAGAGACCCAGTACTTC.

The chain joins TRBV7-3 to TRBJ2-1, with 8 nucleotides matching TRBD2. The germline V gene has CDR1 SGHTA and CDR2 FQGTGA. Trimming took 5 bases from V and 2 from J; bases not matched to a gene: 5. The CDR3 length is 15 residues. CDR3 amino acids: CASSLLAAPYNEQFF. The CDR3 nucleotides read TGTGCCAGCAGCCTACTAGCGGCCCCCTACAATGAGCAGTTCTTC. Full variable domain (outside the CDR3, taken from reference TRBV7-3 and TRBJ2-1): GAGVSQTPSNKVTEKGKYVELRCDPISGHTALYWYRQSLGQGPEFLIYFQGTGAADDSGLPNDRFFAVRPEGSVSTLKIQRTERGDSAVYLCASSLLAAPYNEQFFGPGTRLTVL.

The chain uses TRBV11-2 and TRBJ2-5; D not resolved. Germline V gene sequence: CDR1 SGHAT, CDR2 FQNNGV. This CDR3 spans 12 amino acids. V was trimmed by 1 base and J by 5 bases, leaving 5 bases between them. CDR3 protein: CASSLGKETQYF. The CDR3 DNA sequence: TGTGCCAGCAGCTTAGGGAAGGAGACCCAGTACTTC.

The chain employs TRBV6-5 and TRBJ1-5; maybe TRBD1 (5 bases). Trimming pared 5 bases from V and 2 bases from J, leaving 7 bases between. The CDR3 covers 13 residues. Germline V gene data show CDR1 as MNHEY and CDR2 as SVGAGI. CDR3 region: CASSTQGNQPQHF. In nucleotides, the CDR3 is TGTGCCAGCAGTACACAGGGCAATCAGCCCCAGCATTTT.

CDR3 sequence: CAIRDTHEQYF. CDR3 DNA: TGTGCCATCAGGGACACCCACGAGCAGTACTTC. The chain recombines TRBV10-3 with TRBJ2-7; TRBD1 might be the D (5 bases). Per the germline V gene, CDR1 is ENHRY and CDR2 is SYGVKD. The V end was cut by 6 bases, the J end by 5 bases, with 8 bases between. The CDR3 has 11 amino acids.

The chain links TRBV19 to TRBJ1-1; a weak D match, TRBD1 (5 bases). Trimming cost V 6 bases and J 8 bases, with 13 bases left between them. Germline CDR1 and CDR2: LNHDA and SQIVND (reference sequence). The CDR3 loop spans 12 amino acids. The DNA for the CDR3 is TGTGCCAGTAGAGGAGGGGTTGGGGAAGCTTTCTTT. This sequence encodes CASRGGVGEAFF.

This chain joins TRBV6-5 and TRBJ2-7; 9 bases map to TRBD2. CDR1 is MNHEY, CDR2 SVGAGI, per germline. This CDR3 spans 15 amino acids. After removal of 6 bases from V and 2 bases from J, the junction contained 8 bases not matched to a gene. The CDR3 nucleotides read TGTGCCAGCAGATCCGGGACTAGCTCTCCCTACGAGCAGTACTTC. This gives the protein CASRSGTSSPYEQYF.

The chain combines TRBV7-9 with TRBJ2-7, with 9 bases matching TRBD2. This CDR3 has 16 residues. V shed 4 bases and J 0 bases; nucleotides not matched to a gene: 7. In germline, CDR1 is SEHNR, CDR2 FQNEAQ (reference sequence). The CDR3 bases are TGTGCCAGCAGCTCTAATCCGCGGGGGGGCTCCTACGAGCAGTACTTC. As protein: CASSSNPRGGSYEQYF.

This clone was detected only once. Other DNA sequences in the same sample also yield this CDR3. The chain links TRBV4-1 to TRBJ2-3, with D possibly TRBD1 on 5 matching bases. Trimming took 3 bases from V and 3 from J, leaving 7 bases between them. This CDR3 spans 13 amino acids. In germline, CDR1 is MGHRA, CDR2 YSYEKL. CDR3 sequence: CASSQQGTDTQYF. The CDR3, as DNA: TGCGCCAGCAGCCAGCAGGGTACAGATACGCAGTATTTT.

This chain uses TRBV4-2 with TRBJ2-1; perhaps TRBD2 as D (6 bases). The CDR3 has 15 residues. Germline CDR1 reads LGHNA; CDR2 reads YNFKEQ. The V end was cut by 0 bases, the J end by 5 bases, with 11 bases between. CDR3 loop: CASSQDRLANNEQFF. The CDR3 DNA reads TGTGCCAGCAGCCAAGATCGCCTAGCGAACAATGAGCAGTTCTTC.

This chain links TRBV7-2 with TRBJ1-1, with 7 bases lining up with TRBD1. Germline V CDR1 and CDR2: SGHTA, FQGNSA. The CDR3 is 14 residues long. V shed 2 bases, J shed 2 bases, and the junction held 2 bases outside the gene matches. CDR3 region: CASSLYRGNTEAFF. In nucleotides, the CDR3 is TGTGCCAGCAGCTTATACAGGGGCAACACTGAAGCTTTCTTT.